The 29 T cell receptor beta chains below all came from one sample that was sequenced in a study of blood T cells in healthy people across ages. For the second PCR, which ran for roughly 6 to 12 cycles, a sample-barcoded 5' primer and a J-beta primer mix were used. TCRdb recomputed calls from the 5' RACE reads with MiXCR, one row per CDR3 protein. This table holds around 1.5 million distinct CDR3 sequences, approximately 59% found once. Material: blood. The origin of the receptors is a young man in good health.

The chain links TRBV20-1 to TRBJ1-1; no clear D gene. From germline, CDR1 is DFQATT and CDR2 SNEGSKA (reference sequence). The CDR3 loop spans 15 amino acids. V shed 7 bases and J shed 1 base, with 19 bases lying between them. The CDR3 loop reads CSVPPSTEPNTEAFF. The CDR3 coding sequence is TGCAGTGTTCCACCTTCAACAGAACCGAACACTGAAGCTTTCTTT.

Remarks on this clonotype: Compared with germline, one end of the junction differs, possibly owing to a read error. In DNA form, the CDR3 reads TGCGCCAGCAGCCAGCCGGGACTAGCGGGGGGGGCAGAAACGCAGTATTTT. The encoded protein is CASSQPGLAGGAETQYF. V and J are TRBV4-3 and TRBJ2-3; 16 bases are a match to TRBD2. This CDR3 spans 17 amino acids. From germline, CDR1 is LGHNA and CDR2 YSLEER.

The V gene is TRBV10-1, the J gene TRBJ2-2; D remains ambiguous. CDR1 WNHNN and CDR2 SYGVQD come from the germline V gene (reference sequence). CDR3 size: 13 residues. Trimming took off 3 bases at V and 2 bases at J, with 4 bases between the two ends. This chain's CDR3 is CASSDQNTGELFF. DNA of the CDR3: TGCGCCAGCAGTGACCAAAACACCGGGGAGCTGTTTTTT.

Only one count was recorded for this clonotype. Here the CDR3 reads CASSYSWRIDEQYF. The CDR3 nucleotides read TGTGCCAGCAGTTACTCTTGGAGAATAGACGAGCAGTACTTC. This chain links TRBV6-5 with TRBJ2-7; D remains unclear. Per the germline V gene, CDR1 is MNHEY and CDR2 is SVGAGI. This CDR3 contains 14 residues. Trimming cost V 0 bases and J 5 bases, with 11 bases left between them.

In this sample, this clonotype turned up a few times. The chain has TRBV10-3 and TRBJ1-1; unclear D gene. Per the germline V gene, CDR1 is ENHRY and CDR2 is SYGVKD. V lost 6 bases, J lost 3 bases, and 20 bases lay in between. The CDR3 extends over 16 amino acids. The chain's CDR3 is CAIRSPMGAGYTEAFF. Written as DNA, the CDR3 is TGTGCCATCAGGTCCCCTATGGGCGCGGGGTACACTGAAGCTTTCTTT.

There are a few counts of this clonotype. The gene calls are TRBV25-1 and TRBJ2-7, with TRBD1 matching over 7 bases. Trimming removed 3 bases from V and 5 bases from J; junction bases left unmatched: 7. CDR1 and CDR2 (germline): MGHDK, SYGVNS. The length of the CDR3 is 14 residues. CDR3 amino acids: CASSDTGTVHEQYF. The CDR3, as DNA: TGTGCCAGCAGTGACACCGGGACAGTCCACGAGCAGTACTTC.

This chain connects TRBV13 to TRBJ1-2; TRBD1 agrees at 9 bases. In germline, CDR1 is PRHDT, CDR2 FYEKMQ (reference sequence). The V and J ends lost 8 bases and 5 bases, in that order; junction bases with no gene match: 0. The CDR3 contains 11 residues. The CDR3 loop reads CASGTGYGYTF. The CDR3 DNA reads as TGTGCCAGCGGGACAGGGTATGGCTACACCTTC.

The chain joins TRBV3-1 to TRBJ2-3; unclear D gene. Germline V gene data show CDR1 as LGHDT and CDR2 as YNNKEL (reference sequence). This CDR3 spans 16 amino acids. The V gene lost 0 bases and the J gene lost 3 bases, with 13 bases spanning the gap. The CDR3 sequence: CASSQDPGPGTDTQYF. CDR3 DNA: TGTGCCAGCAGCCAAGATCCGGGTCCCGGAACAGATACGCAGTATTTT.

J is TRBJ1-2 and V is TRBV21-1; TRBD1 reflects the table's D call only, with no check against the DNA. TRBV21-1 has pseudogene status. The CDR3 totals 15 residues. This CDR3 reads CASSKGTGPNYGYTF. The CDR3, as DNA: TGTGCCAGCAGCAAGGGGACAGGGCCAAACTATGGCTACACCTTC.

This clonotype came up a few times. This sequence joins TRBV20-1 and TRBJ2-3; 12 positions match TRBD2. Germline assignment: CDR1 DFQATT and CDR2 SNEGSKA (reference sequence). V dropped 4 bases and J dropped 4; count of bases not matched to a gene: 3. CDR3 length: 14 amino acids. The CDR3 spells CSATSGRGSDTQYF. The DNA for the CDR3 is TGCAGTGCTACTAGCGGGAGGGGATCAGATACGCAGTATTTT.

The sample holds a few counts of this clonotype. The chain couples TRBV29-1 to TRBJ2-5, with D perhaps matching TRBD2 (6 bases). V was clipped by 4 bases and J by 0 bases, with 18 bases between them. The CDR3 contains 16 residues. Looked up from germline, CDR1 is SQVTM and CDR2 is ANQGSEA. DNA for the CDR3: TGCAGCGTTGTGGGGGGATCACTCCCGTACCAAGAGACCCAGTACTTC. It codes for CSVVGGSLPYQETQYF.

Remarks on this clonotype: The junction shows a germline mismatch at one end, possibly a read error. This chain connects TRBV7-6 to TRBJ1-1; D is unresolved. The germline V gene has CDR1 SGHVS and CDR2 FNYEAQ. The length of the CDR3 is 13 residues. The CDR3 reads CASSFPSGTEAFF. As DNA, the CDR3 is TGCGCCAGCAGCTTCCCCTCGGGCACTGAAGCTTTCTTT.

This chain connects TRBV28 to TRBJ2-7, with 8 positions matching TRBD1. The CDR3 is 16 amino acids. The germline V gene has CDR1 MDHEN and CDR2 SYDVKM. Trimming removed 7 bases from V and 2 bases from J; junction bases left unmatched: 13. CDR3 sequence (DNA): TGTGCCAGCATGATTCACGTCGGGACAGGAACCTACGAGCAGTACTTC. Protein: CASMIHVGTGTYEQYF.

The chain carries TRBV7-2 and TRBJ2-7; TRBD1 might be the D (6 bases). Deletions cut 5 bases from V and 2 bases from J, with 16 bases between. CDR3 length equals 15 residues. The germline CDR1 and CDR2 sequences are SGHTA and FQGNSA. The CDR3 here is CASSQPDRYPYEQYF. In DNA, the CDR3 is TGTGCCAGCAGCCAACCCGACAGGTACCCCTACGAGCAGTACTTC.

This clonotype was seen once. This chain uses TRBV6-1 with TRBJ2-5; 12 nucleotides agree with TRBD1. TRBJ2-7 explains the end of the DNA better; the J call may be wrong. The V gene's germline CDR1 is MNHNS and CDR2 SASEGT. The CDR3 has 15 residues. The CDR3 DNA is TGTGCCAGCAGTGAACTGGGACAGGGGGCTTTCGAGCAGTACTTC. This sequence encodes CASSELGQGAFEQYF.

The chain links TRBV2 to TRBJ2-3, with 8 bases identical to TRBD2. V shed 3 bases and J 1 base; nucleotides not matched to a gene: 6. Looked up from germline, CDR1 is SNHLY and CDR2 is FYNNEI. This CDR3 is built from 16 residues. This chain's CDR3 is CASSEYGRAGTDTQYF. The CDR3 DNA reads TGTGCCAGCAGTGAGTACGGGAGGGCCGGCACAGATACGCAGTATTTT.

The chain recombines TRBV7-2 with TRBJ2-7; D may correspond to TRBD1 or TRBD2 (6 bases each). There are 15 residues in the CDR3. The germline V and J ends were trimmed by 5 bases and 6 bases, with 20 bases remaining between them. From germline, CDR1 is SGHTA and CDR2 FQGNSA. This CDR3 is CASSQGMEGGGEQYF. DNA for the CDR3: TGTGCCAGCAGCCAGGGGATGGAAGGAGGGGGCGAGCAGTACTTC.

The genes are TRBV5-1 and TRBJ1-2; weak D call: TRBD1 (5 bases). Germline lookup yields CDR1 SGHRS and CDR2 YFSETQ. V was shortened by 0 bases and J by 5 bases, with 11 bases between the two germline ends. The CDR3 loop spans 14 amino acids. CDR3 loop: CASSLAEAGYGYTF. CDR3 DNA: TGCGCCAGCAGCTTGGCTGAGGCAGGGTATGGCTACACCTTC. Variable domain in full (rest from reference TRBV5-1 and TRBJ1-2): KAGVTQTPRYLIKTRGQQVTLSCSPISGHRSVSWYQQTPGQGLQFLFEYFSETQRNKGNFPGRFSGRQFSNSRSEMNVSTLELGDSALYLCASSLAEAGYGYTFGSGTRLTVV.

This clonotype showed up just a few times. The chain has TRBV20-1 and TRBJ2-2, with TRBD2 matching 14 bases. After removal of 3 bases from V and 4 bases from J, the junction contained 7 bases not matched to a gene. The CDR3 extends over 17 amino acids. Germline V gene lookup returns CDR1 DFQATT and CDR2 SNEGSKA (reference sequence). The CDR3 sequence: CSARRLAGGSSTGELFF. As DNA, the CDR3 is TGCAGTGCTAGGAGACTAGCGGGAGGGTCGAGCACCGGGGAGCTGTTTTTT.

The chain couples TRBV15 to TRBJ2-4; possible D gene TRBD1, 6 bases. The better agreement between TRBJ2-7 and the DNA end casts doubt on the J call. The CDR3 runs 15 residues. Germline CDR1 and CDR2: LNHNV and YYDKDF (reference sequence). CDR3 protein: CATSRDRTANYEQYF. The CDR3 DNA is TGTGCCACCAGCAGAGACCGGACAGCAAACTACGAGCAGTACTTC.

The chain carries TRBV4-1 and TRBJ2-1, with 7 bases that match TRBD2. V lost 4 bases and J lost 5; bases outside the gene matches: 8. The germline V gene encodes CDR1 MGHRA and CDR2 YSYEKL. The CDR3 is made up of 15 amino acids. CDR3 region: CASSPEPGTNNEQFF. CDR3 in DNA: TGCGCCAGCAGCCCCGAACCCGGGACTAACAATGAGCAGTTCTTC.

V and J are TRBV5-1 and TRBJ2-5; a possible D gene is TRBD2 (6 bases). V dropped 1 base and J dropped 4 bases, with 20 bases sitting between them. The CDR3 runs 17 residues. CDR1 is SGHRS, CDR2 YFSETQ, per germline. The chain's CDR3 is CASSLYATGTQGETQYF. The CDR3 nucleotides read TGCGCCAGCAGCTTGTACGCGACCGGGACTCAGGGAGAGACCCAGTACTTC.

The V and J genes are TRBV4-1 and TRBJ1-3, with D maybe TRBD1 (6 bases). This CDR3 is 15 amino acids long. Germline CDR1 and CDR2: MGHRA and YSYEKL. V dropped 0 bases and J dropped 8 bases, with 14 bases sitting between them. The CDR3 coding sequence is TGCGCCAGCAGCCAAGAGACAGGTTCGGGACACACCATATATTTT. It encodes CASSQETGSGHTIYF.

This clonotype came up a few times. The chain carries TRBV7-9 and TRBJ1-2; tentative D call: TRBD1 (5 bases). With 1 base removed from V and 7 bases from J, the gap between germline ends came to 13 bases. Germline values: CDR1 SEHNR, CDR2 FQNEAQ (reference sequence). CDR3 length: 14 residues. The CDR3 loop reads CASSLDAGHLGYTF. The CDR3 DNA follows: TGTGCCAGCAGCTTAGATGCCGGACATCTTGGCTACACCTTC.

The rearrangement joins TRBV30 to TRBJ2-1; 14 bases line up with TRBD2. Germline V CDR1 and CDR2: GTSNPN, SVGIG (reference sequence). CDR3 length: 15 residues. V dropped 4 bases and J dropped 5; count of bases not matched to a gene: 4. CDR3 nucleotides: TGTGCCTGGATGACGGGACTAGCGGGGGACAATGAGCAGTTCTTC. This translates into CAWMTGLAGDNEQFF. The full variable domain, its missing parts supplied by reference TRBV30 and TRBJ2-1, is SQTIHQWPATLVQPVGSPLSLECTVEGTSNPNLYWYRQAAGRGLQLLFYSVGIGQISSEVPQNLSASRPQDRQFILSSKKLLLSDSGFYLCAWMTGLAGDNEQFFGPGTRLTVL.

V usage is TRBV29-1 and J usage is TRBJ1-1; TRBD1 aligns across 9 bases. CDR3 length: 13 residues. Germline V gene lookup returns CDR1 SQVTM and CDR2 ANQGSEA. V shed 5 bases, J shed 2 bases, and the junction held 3 bases outside the gene matches. Here the CDR3 DNA reads TGCAGCGTTACAGGGGGCGACAACACTGAAGCTTTCTTT. Protein sequence: CSVTGGDNTEAFF.

The chain recombines TRBV7-8 with TRBJ1-1; TRBD1 matches 9 bases. The germline gives CDR1 SGHVS, CDR2 FQNEAQ. Trimming took 1 base from V and 3 from J; bases not matched to a gene: 9. The CDR3 has 17 residues. For the CDR3, the DNA is TGTGCCAGCAGCTTAGTCCGGGACAGGGAGAGGGACACTGAAGCTTTCTTT. It is translated as CASSLVRDRERDTEAFF.

This clonotype was seen a handful of times. CDR3 loop: CASSLQRHTYEQYF. The CDR3, as DNA: TGTGCCAGCAGCTTACAGCGGCACACCTACGAGCAGTACTTC. The chain employs TRBV7-2 and TRBJ2-7; a possible D gene is TRBD2 (5 bases). Germline-derived CDR1 and CDR2 are SGHTA and FQGNSA. V gave up 2 bases and J gave up 2 bases, with 10 bases separating them. CDR3 length: 14 amino acids.

The V and J genes are TRBV2 and TRBJ2-7; 11 bases agree with TRBD1. The junction had 5 bases not matched to a gene; V was cut back by 4 bases and J by 3 bases. The CDR3 extends over 15 amino acids. Germline V gene lookup returns CDR1 SNHLY and CDR2 FYNNEI. Here the CDR3 DNA reads TGTGCCAGCAGTGTCGGGGGACAGGGGGTCTACGAGCAGTACTTC. This encodes CASSVGGQGVYEQYF.